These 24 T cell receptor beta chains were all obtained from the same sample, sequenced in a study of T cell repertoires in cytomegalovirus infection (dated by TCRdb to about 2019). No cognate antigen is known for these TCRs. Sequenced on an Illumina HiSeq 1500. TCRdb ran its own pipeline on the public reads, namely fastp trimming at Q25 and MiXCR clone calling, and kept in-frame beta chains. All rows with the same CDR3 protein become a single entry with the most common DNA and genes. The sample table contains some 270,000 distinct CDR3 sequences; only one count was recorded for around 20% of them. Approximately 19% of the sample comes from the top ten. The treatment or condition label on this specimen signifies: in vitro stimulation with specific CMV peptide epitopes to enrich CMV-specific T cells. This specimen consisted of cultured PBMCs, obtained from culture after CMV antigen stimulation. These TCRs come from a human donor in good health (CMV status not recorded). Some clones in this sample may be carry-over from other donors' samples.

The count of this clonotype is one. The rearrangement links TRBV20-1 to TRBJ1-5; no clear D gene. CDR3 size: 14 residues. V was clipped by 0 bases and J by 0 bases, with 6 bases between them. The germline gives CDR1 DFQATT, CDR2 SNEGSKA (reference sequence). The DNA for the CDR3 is TGCAGTGCTAGAGATCCAGGTAGCAATCAGCCCCAGCATTTT. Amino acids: CSARDPGSNQPQHF.

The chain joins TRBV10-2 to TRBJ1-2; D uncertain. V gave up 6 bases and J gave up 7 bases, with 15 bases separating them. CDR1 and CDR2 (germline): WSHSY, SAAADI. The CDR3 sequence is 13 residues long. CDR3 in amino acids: CASSDGTFFGYTF. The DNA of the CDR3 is TGCGCCAGCAGCGACGGAACCTTCTTTGGCTACACCTTC.

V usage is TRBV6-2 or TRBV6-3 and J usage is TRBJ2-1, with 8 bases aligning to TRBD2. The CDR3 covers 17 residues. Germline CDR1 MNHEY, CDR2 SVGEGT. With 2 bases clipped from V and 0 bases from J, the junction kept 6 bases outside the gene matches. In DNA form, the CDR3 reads TGTGCCAGCAGTTACAAAGCGGGAGCGAGCTCCTACAATGAGCAGTTCTTC. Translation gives CASSYKAGASSYNEQFF.

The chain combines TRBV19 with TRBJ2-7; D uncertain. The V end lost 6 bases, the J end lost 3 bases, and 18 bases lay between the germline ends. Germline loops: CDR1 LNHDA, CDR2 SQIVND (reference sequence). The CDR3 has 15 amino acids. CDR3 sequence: CASSDRAGGDYEQYV. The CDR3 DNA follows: TGTGCCAGTAGCGATAGGGCCGGCGGAGACTACGAGCAGTACGTC.

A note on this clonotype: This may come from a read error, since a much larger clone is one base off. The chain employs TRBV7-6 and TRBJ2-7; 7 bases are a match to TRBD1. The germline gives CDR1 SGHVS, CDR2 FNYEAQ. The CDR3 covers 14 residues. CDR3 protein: CTSSLWDSSYEQYV. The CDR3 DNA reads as TGTACCAGCAGCTTATGGGACAGCTCCTACGAGCAGTACGTC.

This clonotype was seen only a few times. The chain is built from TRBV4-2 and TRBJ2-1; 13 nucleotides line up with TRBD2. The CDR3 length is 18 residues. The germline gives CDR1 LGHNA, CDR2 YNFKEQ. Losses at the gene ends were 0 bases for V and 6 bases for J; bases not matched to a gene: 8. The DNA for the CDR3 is TGTGCCAGCAGCCAAGATGGAGGGGGACTAGCGGGATTCAATGAGCAGTTCTTC. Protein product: CASSQDGGGLAGFNEQFF.

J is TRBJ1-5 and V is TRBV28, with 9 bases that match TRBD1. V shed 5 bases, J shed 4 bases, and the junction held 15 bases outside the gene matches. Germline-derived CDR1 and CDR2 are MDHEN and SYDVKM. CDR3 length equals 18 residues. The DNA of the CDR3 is TGTGCCAGCAGTCTACTTAAATGGACAGGGGTCGGGAATCAGCCCCAGCATTTT. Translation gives CASSLLKWTGVGNQPQHF.

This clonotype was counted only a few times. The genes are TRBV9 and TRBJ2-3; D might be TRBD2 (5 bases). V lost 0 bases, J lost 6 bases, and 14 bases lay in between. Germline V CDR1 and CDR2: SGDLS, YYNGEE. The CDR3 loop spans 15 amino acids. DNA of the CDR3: TGTGCCAGCAGCGTAGCCGGGGTCAGAAAGGATACGCAGTATTTT. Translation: CASSVAGVRKDTQYF.

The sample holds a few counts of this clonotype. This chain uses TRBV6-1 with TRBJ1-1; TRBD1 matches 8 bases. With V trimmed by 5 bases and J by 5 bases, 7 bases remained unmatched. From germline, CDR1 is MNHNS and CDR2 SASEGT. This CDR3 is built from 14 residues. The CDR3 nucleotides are TGTGCCAGCAGTTACCAGGGGGCGAGGACTGAAGCTTTCTTT. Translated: CASSYQGARTEAFF.

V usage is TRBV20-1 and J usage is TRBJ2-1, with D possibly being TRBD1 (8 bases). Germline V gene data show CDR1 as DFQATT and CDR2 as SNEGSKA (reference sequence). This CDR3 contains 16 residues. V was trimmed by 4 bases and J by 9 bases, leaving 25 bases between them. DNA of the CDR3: TGCAGTGCTAAACAGGGGGGGGAAGGCCTGAGGGTTGAGCAGTTCTTC. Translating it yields CSAKQGGEGLRVEQFF.

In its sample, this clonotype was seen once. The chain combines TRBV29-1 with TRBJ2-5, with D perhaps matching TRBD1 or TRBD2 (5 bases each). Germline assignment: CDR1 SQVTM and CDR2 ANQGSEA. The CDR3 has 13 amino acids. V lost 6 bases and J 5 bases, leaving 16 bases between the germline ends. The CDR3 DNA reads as TGCAGCGTCTACCCGATCGGGGCTGAGACCCAGTACTTC. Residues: CSVYPIGAETQYF.

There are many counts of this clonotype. CDR3 in DNA: TGTGCCAGCAGTTTAAGCGGACGGCGACAGGGTGACTATGGCTACACCTTC. It codes for CASSLSGRRQGDYGYTF. The chain has TRBV28 and TRBJ1-2, with 7 positions matching TRBD1. The germline CDR1 and CDR2 sequences are MDHEN and SYDVKM. The CDR3 is 17 amino acids. V lost 2 bases to trimming and J lost 3 bases; unmatched junction nucleotides: 12.

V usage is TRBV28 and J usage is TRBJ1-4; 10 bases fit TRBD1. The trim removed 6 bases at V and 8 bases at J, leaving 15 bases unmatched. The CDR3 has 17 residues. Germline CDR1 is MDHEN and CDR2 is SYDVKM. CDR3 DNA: TGTGCCAGCAGCTTTTGGCAACCGGGACAGGGGAAAGAAAAACTGTTTTTT. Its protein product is CASSFWQPGQGKEKLFF. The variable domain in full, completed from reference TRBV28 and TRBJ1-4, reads DVKVTQSSRYLVKRTGEKVFLECVQDMDHENMFWYRQDPGLGLRLIYFSYDVKMKEKGDIPEGYSVSREKKERFSLILESASTNQTSMYLCASSFWQPGQGKEKLFFGSGTQLSVL.

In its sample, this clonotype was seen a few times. The CDR3 nucleotides are TGTGCCAGCAGCGTAACCGGGAGTGCCACCTACAATGAGCAGTTCTTC. Its protein is CASSVTGSATYNEQFF. The rearrangement links TRBV9 to TRBJ2-1; D perhaps matches TRBD2 (6 bases). CDR3 length: 16 residues. The germline gives CDR1 SGDLS, CDR2 YYNGEE. V gave up 1 base and J gave up 2 bases, with 13 bases separating them.

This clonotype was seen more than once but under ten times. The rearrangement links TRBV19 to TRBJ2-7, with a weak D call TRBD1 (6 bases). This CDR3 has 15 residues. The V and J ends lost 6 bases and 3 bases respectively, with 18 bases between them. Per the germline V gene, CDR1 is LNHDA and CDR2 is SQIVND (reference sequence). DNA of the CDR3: TGTGCCAGTAGCAGGGGACAAAGCCCCCTCTACGAGCAGTACTTC. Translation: CASSRGQSPLYEQYF.

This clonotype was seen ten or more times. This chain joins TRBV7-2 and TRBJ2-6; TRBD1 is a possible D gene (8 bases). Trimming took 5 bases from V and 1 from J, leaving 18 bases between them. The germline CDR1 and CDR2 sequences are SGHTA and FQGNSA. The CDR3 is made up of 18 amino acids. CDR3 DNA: TGTGCCAGCAGCGGGAACAGGGGGGGGATTTCTGGGGCCAACGTCCTGACTTTC. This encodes CASSGNRGGISGANVLTF.

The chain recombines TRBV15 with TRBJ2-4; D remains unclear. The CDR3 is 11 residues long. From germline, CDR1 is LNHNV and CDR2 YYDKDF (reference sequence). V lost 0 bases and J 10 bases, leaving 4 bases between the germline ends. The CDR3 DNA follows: TGTGCCACCAGCAGAGAGCGTATTCAGTACTTC. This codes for CATSRERIQYF.

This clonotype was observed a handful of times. CDR3 in amino acids: CSVGRLQETQYF. The CDR3 DNA follows: TGCAGCGTTGGGAGACTTCAAGAGACCCAGTACTTC. V usage is TRBV29-1 and J usage is TRBJ2-5; D unclear. The germline CDR1 and CDR2 sequences are SQVTM and ANQGSEA. The V end was cut by 4 bases, the J end by 2 bases, with 8 bases between. The CDR3 sequence is 12 residues long. The complete variable domain, with remaining parts taken from reference TRBV29-1 and TRBJ2-5, reads SAVISQKPSRDICQRGTSLTIQCQVDSQVTMMFWYRQQPGQSLTLIATANQGSEATYESGFVIDKFPISRPNLTFSTLTVSNMSPEDSSIYLCSVGRLQETQYFGPGTRLLVL.

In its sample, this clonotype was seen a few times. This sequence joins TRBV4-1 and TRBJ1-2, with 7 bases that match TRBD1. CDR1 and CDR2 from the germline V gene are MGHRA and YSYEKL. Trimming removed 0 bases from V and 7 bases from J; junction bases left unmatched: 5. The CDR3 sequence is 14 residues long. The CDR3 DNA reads TGCGCCAGCAGCCAAGAAGAGGGGGCGCCTGGCTACACCTTC. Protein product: CASSQEEGAPGYTF.

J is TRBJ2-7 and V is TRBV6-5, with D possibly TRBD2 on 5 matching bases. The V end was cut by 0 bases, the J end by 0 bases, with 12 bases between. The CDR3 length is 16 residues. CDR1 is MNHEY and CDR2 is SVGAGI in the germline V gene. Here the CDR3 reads CASSYSFQRFSYEQYF. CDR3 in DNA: TGTGCCAGCAGTTACTCATTTCAGCGGTTCTCCTACGAGCAGTACTTC.

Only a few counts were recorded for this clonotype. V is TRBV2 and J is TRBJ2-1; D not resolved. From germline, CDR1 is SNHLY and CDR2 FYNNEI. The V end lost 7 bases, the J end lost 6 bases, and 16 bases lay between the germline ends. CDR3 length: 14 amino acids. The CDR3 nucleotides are TGTGCCAGCACTAGGTCCTGGGTCGGCAATGAGCAGTTCTTC. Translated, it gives CASTRSWVGNEQFF.

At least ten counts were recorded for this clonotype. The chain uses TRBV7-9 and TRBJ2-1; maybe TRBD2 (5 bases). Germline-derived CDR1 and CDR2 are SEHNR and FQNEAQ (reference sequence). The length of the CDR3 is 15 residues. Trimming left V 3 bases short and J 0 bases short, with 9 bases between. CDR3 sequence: CASSFGESSYNEQFF. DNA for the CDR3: TGTGCCAGCAGCTTTGGGGAGAGCTCCTACAATGAGCAGTTCTTC.

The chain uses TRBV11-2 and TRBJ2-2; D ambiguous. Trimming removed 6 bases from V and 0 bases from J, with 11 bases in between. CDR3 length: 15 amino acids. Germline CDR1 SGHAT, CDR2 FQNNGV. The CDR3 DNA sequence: TGTGCCAGCAGTATAACAACATCGAACACCGGGGAGCTGTTTTTT. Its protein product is CASSITTSNTGELFF.

CDR3 residues: CASSVSRPLAAYGYTF. The DNA for the CDR3 is TGTGCCAGTAGCGTGTCCCGCCCGTTGGCAGCCTATGGCTACACCTTC. J is TRBJ1-2 and V is TRBV19; D is ambiguous. The germline V gene has CDR1 LNHDA and CDR2 SQIVND (reference sequence). The germline V and J ends were trimmed by 6 bases and 4 bases, with 21 bases remaining between them. The CDR3 length is 16 residues.